These 28 T cell receptor beta chains were all obtained from the same sample, sequenced in a study of CXCR3-negative and CXCR3-positive naive CD8 T cells. Libraries of TRB cDNA were made by 5' RACE and carried UMIs. TCRdb re-analyzed the 5' RACE reads; it lists each CDR3 protein once, without DNA. The sample holds about 98,000 distinct CDR3 sequences. Study results and limitations: CXCR3-positive naive cells had more hydrophobic TRB CDR3s than CXCR3-negative naive cells.

Their recognized antigens are unknown. Sequencing was performed on naive CXCR3+ CD8+ T cells from blood. The subset was: CD45RO-CCR7+CD27+CD95- naive CD8+ T cells expressing CXCR3 (TNR3+). These receptors all stem from a human donor in good health. Some clones in this sample may be carry-over from other donors' samples.

The rearrangement uses TRBV20-1 and TRBJ2-1; TCRdb's D gene call, TRBD2, goes unchecked for lack of DNA. Germline CDR1 reads DFQATT; CDR2 reads SNEGSKA (reference sequence). The CDR3 contains 15 residues. CDR3 sequence reads: CSARDRTSGGPEQFF.

The chain is built from TRBV11-2 and TRBJ2-3; TCRdb lists TRBD1, though no DNA is available to test this call. The germline gives CDR1 SGHAT, CDR2 FQNNGV. The length of the CDR3 is 16 residues. CDR3: CASSTQGGFHTDTQYF. The complete variable domain, with remaining parts taken from reference TRBV11-2 and TRBJ2-3, reads EAGVAQSPRYKIIEKRQSVAFWCNPISGHATLYWYQQILGQGPKLLIQFQNNGVVDDSQLPKDRFSAERLKGVDSTLKIQPAKLEDSAVYLCASSTQGGFHTDTQYFGPGTRLTVL.

The rearrangement uses TRBV28 and TRBJ1-2; TCRdb proposes TRBD1, but this gene call is untestable without DNA. This CDR3 has 15 amino acids. Germline CDR1 and CDR2: MDHEN and SYDVKM. The CDR3 reads CASSSPGTGDYGYTF.

CDR3 sequence: CASSATTGGLNTEAFF. This rearrangement joins TRBV7-9 to TRBJ1-1; TCRdb lists TRBD1, though no DNA is available to test this call. The V gene's germline CDR1 is SEHNR and CDR2 FQNEAQ (reference sequence). The CDR3 consists of 16 residues.

The chain has TRBV20-1 and TRBJ1-6; TCRdb gives TRBD1 as the D gene, but with no DNA this cannot be confirmed. The CDR3 sequence is 14 residues long. In germline, CDR1 is DFQATT, CDR2 SNEGSKA (reference sequence). The CDR3 protein is CSARDGGLNSPLHF.

This chain joins TRBV5-1 and TRBJ2-3; TCRdb picks TRBD2, but there is no DNA to check that call. The CDR3 length is 18 residues. Germline CDR1 and CDR2: SGHRS and YFSETQ. This chain's CDR3 is CASRFRLAWGSDTDTQYF.

The rearrangement joins TRBV6-2 or TRBV6-3 to TRBJ2-7. Germline CDR1 MNHEY, CDR2 SVGEGT. CDR3 length equals 14 residues. The CDR3 sequence: CASSSKPRNYEQYF.

This sequence joins TRBV20-1 and TRBJ2-1. The CDR3 runs 16 residues. Germline V gene sequence: CDR1 DFQATT, CDR2 SNEGSKA (reference sequence). CDR3 sequence reads: CSARDVDPSSYNEQFF.

The genes are TRBV29-1 and TRBJ2-7; TCRdb picks TRBD1, but there is no DNA to check that call. Per the germline V gene, CDR1 is SQVTM and CDR2 is ANQGSEA. This CDR3 contains 13 residues. The CDR3 region is CSVARTGGGEQYF.

The chain links TRBV25-1 to TRBJ2-7; checking the TCRdb D call of TRBD1 is not possible without DNA. CDR1 is MGHDK and CDR2 is SYGVNS in the germline V gene. CDR3 size: 15 residues. The CDR3 reads CASSEQQGEAYEQYF.

The chain has TRBV5-5 and TRBJ1-1; absent DNA, TCRdb's TRBD1 call cannot be checked. Germline CDR1 reads SGHKS; CDR2 reads YYEKEE (reference sequence). The CDR3 consists of 14 residues. CDR3 sequence reads: CASSFGAGASEAFF.

The J gene is TRBJ2-7, the V gene TRBV12-3 or TRBV12-4; TCRdb picks TRBD2, but there is no DNA to check that call. The CDR3 consists of 17 residues. CDR3 protein: CASSQSITSGVSYEQYF.

The V gene is TRBV25-1, the J gene TRBJ1-4. Germline-derived CDR1 and CDR2 are MGHDK and SYGVNS. This CDR3 has 19 amino acids. CDR3 region: CASSDSNVGRVGFDEKLSF.

The chain joins TRBV11-3 to TRBJ2-1; TCRdb lists TRBD1, though no DNA is available to test this call. The CDR3 has 15 residues. CDR1 and CDR2 (germline): SGHNT, YENEEA. This chain's CDR3 is CVSSLSLQGNNEQFF.

The chain's CDR3 is CASSRSGSYNEQFF. The chain is built from TRBV7-6 and TRBJ2-1. The CDR3 extends over 14 amino acids. Germline CDR1 reads SGHVS; CDR2 reads FNYEAQ.

The chain has TRBV29-1 and TRBJ2-2. The CDR3 length is 15 residues. Per germline, CDR1 SQVTM and CDR2 ANQGSEA. CDR3 protein: CSVDFGRSNNGELFF.

The chain couples TRBV27 to TRBJ2-1; TCRdb indicates TRBD2, and absent DNA this call remains unverified. Germline V gene lookup returns CDR1 MNHEY and CDR2 SMNVEV (reference sequence). The CDR3 spans 18 residues. CDR3 amino acids: CASSLVSGRLGAYNEQFF.

The chain uses TRBV28 and TRBJ2-1. The CDR3 extends over 18 amino acids. Germline CDR1 is MDHEN and CDR2 is SYDVKM. The CDR3 reads CASSLIQSVLGSYNEQFF.

The V and J genes are TRBV28 and TRBJ1-2; TCRdb lists TRBD1, though no DNA is available to test this call. Germline loops: CDR1 MDHEN, CDR2 SYDVKM. The CDR3 has 15 amino acids. The CDR3 loop reads CASSFHDRDPYGYTF.

This chain links TRBV12-3 or TRBV12-4 with TRBJ2-7; TCRdb picks TRBD2, but there is no DNA to check that call. This CDR3 is built from 11 residues. CDR3 residues: CASSGLDEQYF.

The gene calls are TRBV28 and TRBJ2-5; no DNA is available, so the TRBD1 call from TCRdb remains unchecked. Germline CDR1 is MDHEN and CDR2 is SYDVKM. The CDR3 loop spans 15 amino acids. The CDR3 here is CASEGDRGLGETQYF.

The rearrangement uses TRBV29-1 and TRBJ2-7; TCRdb gives TRBD1 as the D gene, but with no DNA this cannot be confirmed. This CDR3 spans 12 amino acids. CDR1 and CDR2 (germline): SQVTM, ANQGSEA. CDR3 loop: CSVATGAGEQYF.

The chain carries TRBV10-2 and TRBJ1-2. The CDR3 has 12 residues. Germline CDR1 reads WSHSY; CDR2 reads SAAADI. The CDR3: CASRAGPFGYTF.

This chain joins TRBV29-1 and TRBJ2-1; there is no DNA to check the TCRdb D call of TRBD1. This CDR3 contains 15 residues. CDR1 is SQVTM, CDR2 ANQGSEA, per germline. The CDR3 spells CSLSMGGFSYNEQFF.

The V call is TRBV27, the J call TRBJ2-5. Germline V gene data show CDR1 as MNHEY and CDR2 as SMNVEV (reference sequence). The CDR3 is 12 residues long. This chain's CDR3 is CASSLSGETQYF.

This rearrangement joins TRBV7-6 to TRBJ1-1. The CDR3 totals 13 residues. The germline CDR1 and CDR2 sequences are SGHVS and FNYEAQ. Here the CDR3 reads CASSLDGESKAFF.

The rearrangement uses TRBV7-9 and TRBJ2-7; without DNA, the TCRdb call of TRBD1 cannot be checked. The germline V gene has CDR1 SEHNR and CDR2 FQNEAQ (reference sequence). There are 14 residues in the CDR3. The CDR3 region is CASSVGTGGYEQYF.

V and J are TRBV4-2 and TRBJ2-3; lacking DNA, the TRBD1 call made by TCRdb goes unchecked. CDR1 LGHNA and CDR2 YNFKEQ come from the germline V gene. The CDR3 totals 16 residues. This CDR3 reads CASSQESGRLTDTQYF.